One and the same sample provided the 10 T cell receptor beta chains below, sequenced in a study of shared clonotypes between healthy human individuals. Measured with immunoSEQ multiplex PCR; TCRdb has only the in-frame clones, and not every one. The repertoire holds around 430,000 clones, with about four fifths as singletons. The sequenced sample consisted of PBMCs. These receptors came from a woman in her 40s in good health. Some clones in this sample may be carry-over from other donors' samples.

This clone appeared once. This chain links TRBV29-1 with TRBJ2-7, with 8 nucleotides matching TRBD1. J was trimmed by 5 bases and V by 5 bases; bases with no gene match: 11. This CDR3 has 14 residues. The germline gives CDR1 SQVTM, CDR2 ANQGSEA. In DNA, the CDR3 is TGCAGCGTTTCCAAGACAGGGGCTCGTGACGAGCAGTACTTC. Translation gives CSVSKTGARDEQYF.

This chain links TRBV2 with TRBJ2-7; D gene uncertain. The germline CDR1 and CDR2 sequences are SNHLY and FYNNEI. CDR3 length equals 12 residues. Trimming removed 6 bases from V and 2 bases from J, with 8 bases in between. The CDR3 loop is CASRDDTYEQYF. The CDR3, as DNA: TGTGCCAGCAGGGACGACACCTACGAGCAGTACTTC. Full variable domain (rest looked up from reference TRBV2 and TRBJ2-7): EPEVTQTPSHQVTQMGQEVILRCVPISNHLYFYWYRQILGQKVEFLVSFYNNEISEKSEIFDDQFSVERPDGSNFTLKIRSTKLEDSAMYFCASRDDTYEQYFGPGTRLTVT.

The chain links TRBV28 to TRBJ1-1; 8 positions match TRBD1. The germline V gene has CDR1 MDHEN and CDR2 SYDVKM. Trimming removed 5 bases from V and 7 bases from J; junction bases left unmatched: 9. CDR3 length: 14 amino acids. This CDR3 is CASSPADRELEAFF. DNA for the CDR3: TGTGCCAGCAGTCCCGCGGACAGGGAGCTTGAAGCTTTCTTT.

CDR3 sequence reads: CASSLGTVAYEQYF. The DNA of the CDR3 is TGCGCCAGCAGCTTAGGGACAGTGGCCTACGAGCAGTACTTC. The chain combines TRBV5-1 with TRBJ2-7; TRBD1 matches 7 bases. The CDR3 is 14 residues long. With V trimmed by 2 bases and J by 2 bases, 4 bases remained unmatched. From germline, CDR1 is SGHRS and CDR2 YFSETQ.

The chain uses TRBV20-1 and TRBJ2-7; no clear D. Trimming cost V 5 bases and J 2 bases, with 7 bases left between them. Germline V lookup: CDR1 DFQATT, CDR2 SNEGSKA (reference sequence). This CDR3 comprises 11 residues. CDR3 amino acids: CSAPVPYEQYF. The CDR3 coding sequence is TGCAGTGCTCCCGTCCCCTACGAGCAGTACTTC.

This sequence joins TRBV7-2 and TRBJ1-2; D is perhaps TRBD1 (6 bases). The germline V gene encodes CDR1 SGHTA and CDR2 FQGNSA. This CDR3 is built from 14 residues. Trimming pared 2 bases from V and 8 bases from J, leaving 15 bases between. The chain's CDR3 is CASSLPRGLGGYTF. The DNA of the CDR3 is TGTGCCAGCAGCTTACCTCGGGGGCTTGGGGGCTACACCTTC.

V usage is TRBV7-8 and J usage is TRBJ1-2, with 10 bases identical to TRBD1. Trimming at V came to 5 bases and at J to 2 bases, leaving 14 bases not matched to a gene. This CDR3 has 18 residues. In germline, CDR1 is SGHVS, CDR2 FQNEAQ. This CDR3 is CASSRITGQGTRNYGYTF. The DNA for the CDR3 is TGTGCCAGCAGCCGGATAACGGGACAGGGGACTCGGAACTATGGCTACACCTTC.

The rearrangement joins TRBV7-8 to TRBJ1-5; the D is unclear. Germline CDR1 reads SGHVS; CDR2 reads FQNEAQ. The V gene lost 1 base and the J gene lost 4 bases, with 5 bases spanning the gap. The CDR3 totals 13 residues. CDR3 region: CASSLVWNQPQHF. The CDR3 DNA sequence: TGTGCCAGCAGCTTAGTGTGGAATCAGCCCCAGCATTTT.

The sample holds one count of this clone. The rearrangement links TRBV6-6 to TRBJ2-5; D might be TRBD1 (6 bases). The CDR3 loop spans 16 amino acids. Germline V gene sequence: CDR1 MNHNY, CDR2 SVGAGI (reference sequence). V was cut by 0 bases and J by 4 bases, with 15 bases left in between. The CDR3 sequence: CASSYSAAGAGETQYF. The CDR3 coding sequence is TGTGCCAGCAGTTACTCGGCGGCAGGGGCTGGAGAGACCCAGTACTTC.

The chain is built from TRBV30 and TRBJ2-7; D gene ambiguous. CDR1 and CDR2 (germline): GTSNPN, SVGIG (reference sequence). The V end was cut by 0 bases, the J end by 7 bases, with 10 bases between. The CDR3 length is 12 residues. In DNA, the CDR3 is TGTGCCTGGAGTGTTTGGGTTCGGGAGCAGTACTTC. This gives the protein CAWSVWVREQYF.